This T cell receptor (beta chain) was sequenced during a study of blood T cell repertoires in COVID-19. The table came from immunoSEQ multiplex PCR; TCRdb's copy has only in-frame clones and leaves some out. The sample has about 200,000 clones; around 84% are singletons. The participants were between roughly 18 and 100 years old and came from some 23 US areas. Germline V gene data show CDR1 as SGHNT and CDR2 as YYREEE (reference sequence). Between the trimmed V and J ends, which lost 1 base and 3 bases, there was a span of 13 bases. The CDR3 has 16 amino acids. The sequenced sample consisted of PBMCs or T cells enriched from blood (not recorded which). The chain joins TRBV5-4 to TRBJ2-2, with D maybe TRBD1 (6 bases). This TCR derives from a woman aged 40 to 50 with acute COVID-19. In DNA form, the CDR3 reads TGTGCCAGCAGCTTGACAGGGAAGGGAGACACCGGGGAGCTGTTTTTT. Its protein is CASSLTGKGDTGELFF. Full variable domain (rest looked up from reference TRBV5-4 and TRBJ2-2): ETGVTQSPTHLIKTRGQQVTLRCSSQSGHNTVSWYQQALGQGPQFIFQYYREEENGRGNFPPRFSGLQFPNYSSELNVNALELDDSALYLCASSLTGKGDTGELFFGEGSRLTVL.